What follows describes a single TCR beta chain. As yet, its antigen is unknown. Assay used: immunoSEQ multiplex PCR; TCRdb lists only in-frame clones, some missing. The sample carries some 520,000 clones, roughly 89% recorded once. This record belongs to a study of Ad26.COV2.S vaccination and SARS-CoV-2 variants. Turning to the study itself: The donor was enrolled in the Ad26.COV2.S arm of the COV1001 trial.

Overall study findings and caveats: Placebo recipients and vaccine recipients were similar in non-spike TCR breadth. While placebo recipients had lower spike-specific TCR breadth, vaccine recipients had more. Estimates derived from TCR breadth and depth analyses may have underestimated total T cell responses.

The CDR3 contains 13 residues. Germline values: CDR1 MNHEY, CDR2 SVGAGI. Trimming cost V 8 bases and J 9 bases, with 20 bases left between them. Treatment defined: 19 received Ad26.COV2.S at low or high dose, single or two shots; about 5 received placebo; per-sample allocation not given. All samples were drawn on day 63, counting from the first vaccine or placebo injection. The rearrangement uses TRBV6-5 and TRBJ2-7; D might be TRBD1 (8 bases). The sequence was collected from a person aged 18 to 59 who received the Ad26.COV2.S COVID-19 vaccine or a placebo. Sequenced material: peripheral blood, taken in a trial of Ad26.COV2.S vaccine versus placebo. The CDR3 sequence is CASSRTDREGQYF. CDR3 bases: TGTGCCAGCTCCAGAACGGACAGGGAGGGGCAGTACTTC.